These 29 T cell receptor beta chains were sequenced from one sample in a study of T cells of healthy individuals. TCRdb fed the 5' RACE reads into MiXCR, producing one record per CDR3 protein. The repertoire consists of tens of thousands of distinct CDR3 sequences, with about a sixth occurring once and the leading ten covering approximately 4.6%. These receptors came from a human donor in good health.

Points on this clonotype: A much more abundant neighbour one base away suggests this may be a read error. This chain connects TRBV5-1 to TRBJ2-5; D is undetermined. CDR3 length: 13 residues. Germline loops: CDR1 SGHRS, CDR2 YFSETQ. The CDR3 nucleotides are TGCCCCAGCTCTAACGAGTTAGGGGAGACCCAGTACTTC. It yields the protein CPSSNELGETQYF.

The V gene is TRBV21-1, the J gene TRBJ1-5; the table assigns TRBD1, which was not confirmed against the DNA. TRBV21-1 is given as a pseudogene. This CDR3 has 15 residues. As DNA, the CDR3 is TGTGCCAACAGCAAAGCTAGGGGCGGACCTCAGCCCCAGCATTTT. It is translated as CANSKARGGPQPQHF.

V and J are TRBV4-2 and TRBJ2-3, with 10 bases matching TRBD2. The CDR3 covers 16 residues. V lost 4 bases to trimming and J lost 3 bases; unmatched junction nucleotides: 7. Germline-derived CDR1 and CDR2 are LGHNA and YNFKEQ. CDR3 loop: CASSLSSGGATDTQYF. The DNA of the CDR3 is TGTGCCAGCAGCCTTTCCAGCGGGGGGGCGACAGATACGCAGTATTTT.

The V and J genes are TRBV4-1 and TRBJ2-3, with D unresolved. The V gene's germline CDR1 is MGHRA and CDR2 YSYEKL. The CDR3 has 13 amino acids. V shed 5 bases and J shed 11 bases, with 17 bases lying between them. The CDR3 nucleotides are TGCGCCAGCAGCGGCATCCGGGTTCCGGGGCAGTATTTT. As protein: CASSGIRVPGQYF.

V usage is TRBV12-3 or TRBV12-4 and J usage is TRBJ2-2, with D unresolved. Trimming cost V 2 bases and J 6 bases, with 13 bases left between them. The CDR3 runs to 15 residues. CDR3 nucleotide sequence: TGTGCCAGCAGTTTAATAGGTGCAGGACCCGGGGAGCTGTTTTTT. Translated, it gives CASSLIGAGPGELFF.

The chain employs TRBV5-1 and TRBJ1-1; a possible D gene is TRBD1 (5 bases). The V end was cut by 3 bases, the J end by 4 bases, with 10 bases between. This CDR3 region has 13 residues. Germline V gene sequence: CDR1 SGHRS, CDR2 YFSETQ. As DNA, the CDR3 is TGCGCCAGCAGCTCGGGGGATGGCACTGAAGCTTTCTTT. It translates to CASSSGDGTEAFF.

This clonotype was observed once. This chain connects TRBV20-1 to TRBJ2-1; D is perhaps TRBD1 or TRBD2 (6 bases each). The CDR3 has 15 amino acids. Germline values: CDR1 DFQATT, CDR2 SNEGSKA (reference sequence). Trimming pared 0 bases from V and 5 bases from J, leaving 14 bases between. CDR3 loop: CSAREPRRGDNEQFF. CDR3 nucleotide sequence: TGCAGTGCTAGAGAACCTAGAAGGGGGGACAATGAGCAGTTCTTC.

This clonotype was picked up many times. The chain recombines TRBV10-3 with TRBJ1-1; D ambiguous. This CDR3 contains 11 residues. Trimming took 4 bases from V and 6 from J, leaving 6 bases between them. Germline values: CDR1 ENHRY, CDR2 SYGVKD. This CDR3 is CAISGASEAFF. Written as DNA, the CDR3 is TGTGCCATCAGTGGGGCATCTGAAGCTTTCTTT.

The chain joins TRBV5-4 to TRBJ1-1, with D perhaps matching TRBD1 (6 bases). Per the germline V gene, CDR1 is SGHNT and CDR2 is YYREEE (reference sequence). The CDR3 length is 14 residues. Trimming left V 6 bases short and J 0 bases short, with 12 bases between. The CDR3 bases are TGTGCCAGCAACGTACAGGGAATGAACACTGAAGCTTTCTTT. Translation gives CASNVQGMNTEAFF.

There are many counts of this clonotype. The J gene is TRBJ1-1, the V gene TRBV7-9; tentative D call: TRBD1 (5 bases). V was pared by 1 base and J by 1 base, with 13 bases between. The CDR3 sequence is 16 residues long. Germline V gene data show CDR1 as SEHNR and CDR2 as FQNEAQ (reference sequence). The DNA for the CDR3 is TGTGCCAGCAGCTTAGGGTCGTCAGGGTCGAACACTGAAGCTTTCTTT. Translating it yields CASSLGSSGSNTEAFF. Combining the CDR3 with reference TRBV7-9 and TRBJ1-1 gives the whole variable domain DTGVSQNPRHKITKRGQNVTFRCDPISEHNRLYWYRQTLGQGPEFLTYFQNEAQLEKSRLLSDRFSAERPKGSFSTLEIQRTEQGDSAMYLCASSLGSSGSNTEAFFGQGTRLTVV.

In its sample, this clonotype was seen a few times. The rearrangement uses TRBV27 and TRBJ2-7, with D uncertain. Germline V gene data show CDR1 as MNHEY and CDR2 as SMNVEV (reference sequence). There are 15 residues in the CDR3. Trimming cost V 0 bases and J 2 bases, with 11 bases left between them. The CDR3 nucleotides read TGTGCCAGCAGTTTATCGGGCTGGGTTCCCTACGAGCAGTACTTC. Protein product: CASSLSGWVPYEQYF.

The rearrangement links TRBV7-9 to TRBJ2-1, with 7 bases matching TRBD2. Germline V gene sequence: CDR1 SEHNR, CDR2 FQNEAQ (reference sequence). This CDR3 has 16 amino acids. V shed 4 bases and J 2 bases; nucleotides not matched to a gene: 8. CDR3 residues: CASSSGTTRTYNEQFF. CDR3 DNA sequence: TGTGCCAGCAGCTCGGGGACTACCCGTACCTACAATGAGCAGTTCTTC.

V and J are TRBV5-1 and TRBJ2-5, with TRBD2 matching 9 bases. The CDR3 is 13 amino acids. The germline V gene encodes CDR1 SGHRS and CDR2 YFSETQ. The V gene end was trimmed by 5 bases and the J gene end by 1 base; junction bases not matched to a gene: 0. The CDR3 reads CASSSGSQETQYF. As DNA, the CDR3 is TGCGCCAGCAGTAGCGGGAGCCAAGAGACCCAGTACTTC.

With respect to this clonotype: Compared with germline, one end of the junction differs, possibly owing to a read error. V usage is TRBV6-5 and J usage is TRBJ2-7; possible D gene TRBD2, 6 bases. The CDR3 is 14 residues long. Germline CDR1 MNHEY, CDR2 SVGAGI. The CDR3 DNA reads as TGTGTCAGCAGTTACGAGGAGGGAACCTACGAGCAGTACTTC. This sequence encodes CVSSYEEGTYEQYF.

Many counts were recorded for this clonotype. The chain joins TRBV20-1 to TRBJ2-7; 7 bases match TRBD1. The junction had 9 bases not matched to a gene; V was cut back by 4 bases and J by 3 bases. Per the germline V gene, CDR1 is DFQATT and CDR2 is SNEGSKA (reference sequence). The CDR3 runs 14 residues. The CDR3 reads CSAKGAAQLYEQYF. The CDR3 region has the DNA TGCAGTGCTAAGGGGGCAGCACAACTCTACGAGCAGTACTTC.

This clonotype has a handful of counts. The gene calls are TRBV2 and TRBJ1-5; 8 nucleotides agree with TRBD1. The CDR3 extends over 15 amino acids. The V gene's germline CDR1 is SNHLY and CDR2 FYNNEI. V lost 7 bases, J lost 1 base, and 6 bases stayed unmatched. This chain's CDR3 is CASIPDRASNQPQHF. CDR3 DNA sequence: TGTGCCAGCATCCCGGACAGGGCGAGCAATCAGCCCCAGCATTTT.

This clonotype has more than one count but fewer than ten. The genes are TRBV18 and TRBJ2-3; D unresolved. Germline V CDR1 and CDR2: KGHSH, LQKENI. The CDR3 covers 12 residues. Trimming removed 5 bases from V and 2 bases from J, with 5 bases in between. The CDR3, as DNA: TGTGCCAGCTCAGAATACACAGATACGCAGTATTTT. Translating gives CASSEYTDTQYF.

As concerns this clonotype: A single base separates this from a much larger clone, so it may be a read error. The chain links TRBV11-2 to TRBJ2-2, with 13 bases that match TRBD2. Germline V gene data show CDR1 as SGHAT and CDR2 as FQNNGV. CDR3 length: 18 amino acids. Unmatched junction bases numbered 7, after V lost 0 bases and J lost 6 bases. The chain's CDR3 is CASSLEFGLAGVPGELFF. DNA for the CDR3: TGTGCCAGCAGCTTAGAATTTGGACTAGCGGGAGTTCCCGGGGAGCTGTTTTTT.

In its sample, this clonotype was seen many times. At one end, the junction sequence differs from germline, possibly due to a read error. The chain is built from TRBV28 and TRBJ1-5; a possible D gene is TRBD1 (5 bases). The CDR3 contains 18 residues. Germline V gene sequence: CDR1 MDHEN, CDR2 SYDVKM. CDR3 DNA sequence: TGTGCCAGTAGTTTGTCGTTATTGGGACGGCATAGCAATCAGCCCCAGCATTTT. This encodes CASSLSLLGRHSNQPQHF.

This clonotype was seen more than once but under ten times. The CDR3 is CASSQSETQYF. CDR3 DNA sequence: TGTGCCAGCAGCCAAAGTGAGACCCAGTACTTC. V gene TRBV3-1 combines with J gene TRBJ2-5; D unresolved. CDR1 is LGHDT, CDR2 YNNKEL, per germline (reference sequence). The CDR3 has 11 residues. Deletions cut 2 bases from V and 5 bases from J, with 3 bases between.

The rearrangement joins TRBV7-2 to TRBJ2-7; 9 nucleotides align to TRBD2. The V gene's germline CDR1 is SGHTA and CDR2 FQGNSA. The CDR3 has 14 residues. V lost 5 bases, J lost 7 bases, and 9 bases stayed unmatched. The CDR3 here is CASSRGLANGEQYF. CDR3 DNA: TGTGCCAGCAGCCGCGGACTAGCGAATGGAGAGCAGTACTTC.

This clonotype was observed a few times. The V and J genes are TRBV6-1 and TRBJ1-5; a weak D match, TRBD1 (5 bases). Germline CDR1 MNHNS, CDR2 SASEGT. The CDR3 runs to 15 residues. V lost 1 base and J 6 bases, leaving 13 bases between the germline ends. The CDR3 loop is CASSEEDGGVQPQHF. CDR3 DNA: TGTGCCAGCAGTGAAGAGGACGGGGGTGTTCAGCCCCAGCATTTT.

The rearrangement links TRBV11-2 to TRBJ1-2, with D tentatively TRBD1 (6 bases). Germline CDR1 SGHAT, CDR2 FQNNGV. V shed 5 bases and J shed 5 bases, with 15 bases lying between them. This CDR3 spans 14 amino acids. CDR3 protein: CASSTQTGLYGYTF. CDR3 in DNA: TGTGCCAGCAGCACCCAGACAGGATTGTATGGCTACACCTTC. The full variable domain, rest sourced from reference TRBV11-2 and TRBJ1-2, is EAGVAQSPRYKIIEKRQSVAFWCNPISGHATLYWYQQILGQGPKLLIQFQNNGVVDDSQLPKDRFSAERLKGVDSTLKIQPAKLEDSAVYLCASSTQTGLYGYTFGSGTRLTVV.

This clonotype was found many times. The rearrangement uses TRBV12-5 and TRBJ2-2; D call uncertain. V was pared by 0 bases and J by 5 bases, with 7 bases between. Germline assignment: CDR1 LGHNT and CDR2 FRNRAP. CDR3 length: 14 amino acids. The CDR3 loop reads CASGLVNLTGELFF. CDR3 bases: TGTGCTAGTGGTTTGGTAAACTTGACCGGGGAGCTGTTTTTT.

This chain joins TRBV30 and TRBJ2-5; 12 bases map to TRBD1. The CDR3 is 15 residues long. With V trimmed by 0 bases and J by 5 bases, 4 bases remained unmatched. The germline gives CDR1 GTSNPN, CDR2 SVGIG (reference sequence). The CDR3 reads CAWSVPGQGAETQYF. CDR3 DNA sequence: TGTGCCTGGAGTGTCCCGGGACAGGGGGCGGAGACCCAGTACTTC.

This clonotype was observed a few times. V gene TRBV6-5 combines with J gene TRBJ1-6; D unresolved. The CDR3 consists of 12 residues. V dropped 6 bases and J dropped 8 bases, with 8 bases sitting between them. Per the germline V gene, CDR1 is MNHEY and CDR2 is SVGAGI. The CDR3, as DNA: TGTGCCAGCAGGCCTGGGGATTCACCCCTCCACTTT. Residues: CASRPGDSPLHF.

The table lists this clonotype with many counts. This chain connects TRBV27 to TRBJ2-7, with D possibly TRBD1 on 6 matching bases. V was shortened by 4 bases and J by 4 bases, with 8 bases between the two germline ends. Germline V CDR1 and CDR2: MNHEY, SMNVEV (reference sequence). This CDR3 is built from 12 residues. The CDR3 DNA reads TGTGCCAGCAGTTCCAGGGGTTACGAGCAGTACTTC. This gives the protein CASSSRGYEQYF.

The sample holds a few counts of this clonotype. The gene calls are TRBV7-2 and TRBJ2-1; D is unresolved. CDR3 size: 13 residues. Germline CDR1 reads SGHTA; CDR2 reads FQGNSA. Trimming removed 5 bases from V and 0 bases from J, with 5 bases in between. This chain's CDR3 is CASSPTSYNEQFF. The CDR3 DNA reads TGTGCCAGCAGCCCTACCTCCTACAATGAGCAGTTCTTC.

Only a few counts were recorded for this clonotype. The V call is TRBV15, the J call TRBJ2-5, with 7 bases fitting TRBD2. Trimming at V came to 8 bases and at J to 3 bases, leaving 6 bases not matched to a gene. CDR1 and CDR2 from the germline V gene are LNHNV and YYDKDF (reference sequence). CDR3 length equals 13 residues. The CDR3 coding sequence is TGTGCCACCTCCTTTGGGACTAAAGAGACCCAGTACTTC. Translation gives CATSFGTKETQYF.